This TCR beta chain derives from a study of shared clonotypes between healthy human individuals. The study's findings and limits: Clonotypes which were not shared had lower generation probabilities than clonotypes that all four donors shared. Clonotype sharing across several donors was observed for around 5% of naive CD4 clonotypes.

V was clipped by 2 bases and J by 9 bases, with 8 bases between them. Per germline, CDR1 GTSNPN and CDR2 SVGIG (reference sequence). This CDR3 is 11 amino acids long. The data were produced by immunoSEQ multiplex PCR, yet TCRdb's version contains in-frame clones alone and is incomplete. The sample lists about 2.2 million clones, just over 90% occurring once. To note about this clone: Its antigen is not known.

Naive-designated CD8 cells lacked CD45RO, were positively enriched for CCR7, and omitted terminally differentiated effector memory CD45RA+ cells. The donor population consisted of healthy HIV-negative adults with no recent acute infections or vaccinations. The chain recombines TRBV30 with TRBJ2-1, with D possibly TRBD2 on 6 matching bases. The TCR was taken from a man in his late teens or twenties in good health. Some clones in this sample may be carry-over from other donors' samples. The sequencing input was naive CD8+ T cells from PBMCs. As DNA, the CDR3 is TGTGCCTGGAGTCGCGGGGCTGAGCAGTTCTTC. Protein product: CAWSRGAEQFF.